Reported below is one T cell receptor beta chain. The data were taken from a study of identical twins. The CDR3 runs to 14 residues. Trimming left V 7 bases short and J 2 bases short, with 14 bases between. Germline lookup yields CDR1 SNHLY and CDR2 FYNNEI. MiXCR, applied by TCRdb to the 5' RACE reads, yields one record per CDR3 protein. The sample contains under 1 million distinct CDR3 sequences, about 12% of which appear only once. A further study also used this sample, focusing on yellow fever vaccine responses in identical twins.

J is TRBJ1-1 and V is TRBV2; D call uncertain. This TCR was sampled from a woman aged 18 to 35 in good health. The sample was PBMCs. In DNA form, the CDR3 reads TGTGCCAGCAAGGCGGGATGGTTTAACACTGAAGCTTTCTTT. It codes for CASKAGWFNTEAFF.